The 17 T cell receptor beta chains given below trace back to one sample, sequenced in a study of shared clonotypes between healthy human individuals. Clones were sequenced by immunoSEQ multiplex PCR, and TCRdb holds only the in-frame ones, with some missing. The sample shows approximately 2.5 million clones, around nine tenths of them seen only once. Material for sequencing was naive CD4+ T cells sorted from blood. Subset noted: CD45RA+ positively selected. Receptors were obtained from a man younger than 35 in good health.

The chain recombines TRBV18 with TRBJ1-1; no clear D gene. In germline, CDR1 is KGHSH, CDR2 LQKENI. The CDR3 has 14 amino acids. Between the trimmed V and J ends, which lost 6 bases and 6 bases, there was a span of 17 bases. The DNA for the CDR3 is TGTGCCAGCTCCCTTGGACGCTCGTGGCCTGAAGCTTTCTTT. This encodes CASSLGRSWPEAFF.

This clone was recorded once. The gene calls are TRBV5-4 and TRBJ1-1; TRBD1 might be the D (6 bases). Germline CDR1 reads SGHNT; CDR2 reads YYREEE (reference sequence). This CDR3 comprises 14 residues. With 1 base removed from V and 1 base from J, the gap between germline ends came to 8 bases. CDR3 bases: TGTGCCAGCAGCTTGCCACAGGGGAACACTGAAGCTTTCTTT. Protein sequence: CASSLPQGNTEAFF.

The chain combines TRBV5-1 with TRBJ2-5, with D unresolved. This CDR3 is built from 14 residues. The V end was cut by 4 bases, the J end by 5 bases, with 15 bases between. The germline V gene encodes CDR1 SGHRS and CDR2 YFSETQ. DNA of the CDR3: TGCGCCAGCAGCGTGGTCGGAGAGAGGGAGACCCAGTACTTC. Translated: CASSVVGERETQYF.

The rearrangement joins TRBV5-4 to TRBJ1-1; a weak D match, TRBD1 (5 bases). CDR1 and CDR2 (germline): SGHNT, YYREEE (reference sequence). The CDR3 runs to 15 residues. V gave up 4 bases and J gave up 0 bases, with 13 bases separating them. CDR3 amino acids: CASSPRQNLNTEAFF. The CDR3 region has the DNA TGTGCCAGCAGCCCAAGACAGAATCTGAACACTGAAGCTTTCTTT.

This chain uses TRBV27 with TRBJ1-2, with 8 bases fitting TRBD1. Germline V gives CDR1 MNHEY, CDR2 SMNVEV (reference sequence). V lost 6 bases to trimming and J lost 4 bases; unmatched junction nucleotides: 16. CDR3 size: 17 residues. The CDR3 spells CASRRARGQGEGYGYTF. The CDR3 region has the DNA TGTGCCAGCAGAAGAGCGCGCGGACAGGGAGAGGGCTATGGCTACACCTTC.

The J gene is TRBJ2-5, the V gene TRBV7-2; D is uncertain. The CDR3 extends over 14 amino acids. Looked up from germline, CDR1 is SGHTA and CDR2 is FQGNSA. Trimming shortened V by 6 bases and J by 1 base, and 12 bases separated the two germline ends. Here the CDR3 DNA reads TGTGCCAGCAGGGCTATGTACACCCAAGAGACCCAGTACTTC. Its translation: CASRAMYTQETQYF.

The CDR3 bases are TGCGCCAGCAGCCCCCGACAGGGGGCTTCCAGCACAGATACGCAGTATTTT. Its protein is CASSPRQGASSTDTQYF. The rearrangement joins TRBV4-1 to TRBJ2-3; TRBD1 matches 10 bases. Germline V lookup: CDR1 MGHRA, CDR2 YSYEKL. The CDR3 length is 17 residues. V lost 4 bases to trimming and J lost 0 bases; unmatched junction nucleotides: 7.

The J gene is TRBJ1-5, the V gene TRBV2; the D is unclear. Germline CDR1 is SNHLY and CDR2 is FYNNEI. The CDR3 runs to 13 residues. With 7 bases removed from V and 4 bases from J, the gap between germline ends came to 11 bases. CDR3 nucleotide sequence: TGTGCCAGCATGGTCAACCCTAATCAGCCCCAGCATTTT. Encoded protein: CASMVNPNQPQHF.

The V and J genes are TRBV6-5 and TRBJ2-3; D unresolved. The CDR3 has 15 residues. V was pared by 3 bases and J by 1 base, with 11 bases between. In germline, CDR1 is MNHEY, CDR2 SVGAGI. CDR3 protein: CASSYRPGGTDTQYF. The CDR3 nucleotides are TGTGCCAGCAGTTATCGACCTGGCGGCACAGATACGCAGTATTTT.

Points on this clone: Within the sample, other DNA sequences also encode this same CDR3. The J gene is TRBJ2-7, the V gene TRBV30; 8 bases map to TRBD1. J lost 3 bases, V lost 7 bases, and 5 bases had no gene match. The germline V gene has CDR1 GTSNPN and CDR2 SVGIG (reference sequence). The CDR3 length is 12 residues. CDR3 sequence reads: CASTGGLYEQYF. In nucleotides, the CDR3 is TGTGCCTCCACAGGGGGTCTCTACGAGCAGTACTTC.

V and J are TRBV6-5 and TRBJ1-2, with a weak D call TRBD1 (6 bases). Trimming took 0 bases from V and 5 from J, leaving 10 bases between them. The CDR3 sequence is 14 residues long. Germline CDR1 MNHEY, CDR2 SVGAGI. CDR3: CASSYSDSSYGYTF. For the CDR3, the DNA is TGTGCCAGCAGTTACTCGGACAGCTCTTATGGCTACACCTTC.

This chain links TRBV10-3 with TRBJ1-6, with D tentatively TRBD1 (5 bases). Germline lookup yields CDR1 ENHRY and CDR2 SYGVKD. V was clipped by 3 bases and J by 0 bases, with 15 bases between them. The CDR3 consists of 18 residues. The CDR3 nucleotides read TGTGCCATCAGTGAATACGGGACTGGGAGCTCCTATAATTCACCCCTCCACTTT. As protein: CAISEYGTGSSYNSPLHF.

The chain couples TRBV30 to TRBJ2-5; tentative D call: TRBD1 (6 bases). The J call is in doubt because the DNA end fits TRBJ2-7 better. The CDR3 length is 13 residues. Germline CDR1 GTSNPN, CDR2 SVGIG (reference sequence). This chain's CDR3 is CAWSATGIGEQYF. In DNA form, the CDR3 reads TGTGCCTGGAGCGCGACAGGAATCGGCGAGCAGTACTTC.

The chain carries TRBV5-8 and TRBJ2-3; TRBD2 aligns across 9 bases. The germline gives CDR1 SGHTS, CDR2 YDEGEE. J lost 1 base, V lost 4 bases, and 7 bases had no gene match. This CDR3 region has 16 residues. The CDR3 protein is CASSPYSGSRTDTQYF. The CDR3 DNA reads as TGTGCCAGCAGCCCCTATAGCGGGAGTCGCACAGATACGCAGTATTTT.

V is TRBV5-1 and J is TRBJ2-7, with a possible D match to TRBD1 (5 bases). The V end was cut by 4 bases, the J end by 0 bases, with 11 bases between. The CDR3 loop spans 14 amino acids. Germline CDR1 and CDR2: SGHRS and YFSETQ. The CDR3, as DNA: TGCGCCAGCAGCCCGACAGTCCCCTCCTACGAGCAGTACTTC. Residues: CASSPTVPSYEQYF.

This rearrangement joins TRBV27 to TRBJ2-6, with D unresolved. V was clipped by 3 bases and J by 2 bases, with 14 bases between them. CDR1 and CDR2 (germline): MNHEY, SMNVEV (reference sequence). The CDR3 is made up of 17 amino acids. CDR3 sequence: CASSFRSLAAGANVLTF. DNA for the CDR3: TGTGCCAGCAGTTTCCGGTCGCTGGCTGCTGGGGCCAACGTCCTGACTTTC.

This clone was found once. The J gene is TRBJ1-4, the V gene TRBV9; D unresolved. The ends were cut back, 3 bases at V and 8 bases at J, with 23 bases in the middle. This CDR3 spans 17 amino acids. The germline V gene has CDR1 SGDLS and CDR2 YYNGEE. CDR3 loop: CASSDGPIVSMGEKLFF. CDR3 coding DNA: TGTGCCAGCAGCGACGGTCCGATCGTCAGTATGGGCGAAAAACTGTTTTTT. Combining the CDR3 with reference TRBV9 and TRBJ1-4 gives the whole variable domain DSGVTQTPKHLITATGQRVTLRCSPRSGDLSVYWYQQSLDQGLQFLIQYYNGEERAKGNILERFSAQQFPDLHSELNLSSLELGDSALYFCASSDGPIVSMGEKLFFGSGTQLSVL.